The next 16 T cell receptor beta chains were all read from a single sample in a study of cytomegalovirus exposure and HLA in healthy donors (dated by TCRdb to 2017 to 2019). Receptor libraries were prepared by the immunoSEQ multiplex PCR assay. For the multiplex PCR, a mixture combining 60 forward primers for TCR Vbeta segments and 13 reverse primers for TCR Jbeta segments was used. Drawn from immuneACCESS, this table holds only the in-frame rearrangements with V and J called that TCRdb kept. Clones are partly lost; checked studies trace under half to an unresolved V gene and leave the rest unexplained. The sample table holds about 200,000 clones, of which 82% were seen once. In total, the top ten clones hold 5.5% to 7.5% of the sample. Specimen: PBMCs. These receptor sequences come from a woman in her forties or fifties in good health and CMV-seropositive.

This clone was recorded a few times. This chain links TRBV5-1 with TRBJ2-3; 9 positions match TRBD1. The J segment lost 0 bases and the V segment lost 4 bases, leaving 9 bases of the junction unmatched. The CDR3 extends over 17 amino acids. Germline CDR1 is SGHRS and CDR2 is YFSETQ. In DNA, the CDR3 is TGCGCCAGCAGCCCGCACTTTGGACAGGGGAGCACAGATACGCAGTATTTT. This codes for CASSPHFGQGSTDTQYF.

V and J are TRBV5-1 and TRBJ1-1; TRBD1 aligns across 8 bases. This CDR3 has 15 residues. V gave up 4 bases and J gave up 1 base; unmatched junction bases: 6. In germline, CDR1 is SGHRS, CDR2 YFSETQ. This CDR3 is CASSDGQGGNTEAFF. The CDR3 coding sequence is TGCGCCAGCAGCGATGGACAGGGAGGGAACACTGAAGCTTTCTTT.

This chain links TRBV29-1 with TRBJ1-1; maybe TRBD1 (5 bases). Per germline, CDR1 SQVTM and CDR2 ANQGSEA. The V gene lost 5 bases and the J gene lost 6 bases, with 10 bases spanning the gap. The CDR3 totals 11 residues. CDR3 DNA: TGCAGCGTTCCAGGGTATTCTGAAGCTTTCTTT. Its protein product is CSVPGYSEAFF.

The gene calls are TRBV6-5 and TRBJ2-7; 9 bases match TRBD1. Germline values: CDR1 MNHEY, CDR2 SVGAGI. The CDR3 totals 15 residues. Trimming at V came to 6 bases and at J to 3 bases, leaving 9 bases not matched to a gene. In DNA, the CDR3 is TGTGCCAGCAGCTTCTCCGGGACAGGGCACTACGAGCAGTACTTC. Its protein product is CASSFSGTGHYEQYF.

Note on this clone: The junction differs from germline at one of its ends, possibly a read error. This chain uses TRBV5-1 with TRBJ1-4; the D gene is possibly TRBD1 (5 bases). The CDR3 is made up of 16 amino acids. Germline assignment: CDR1 SGHRS and CDR2 YFSETQ. For the CDR3, the DNA is TGCGCCAGCAGCCCACGGGCTGCAGGGATGGATGAAAAACTGCTTTTT. It encodes CASSPRAAGMDEKLLF.

The chain recombines TRBV18 with TRBJ2-6; D is unclear. Trimming cost V 2 bases and J 4 bases, with 12 bases left between them. CDR1 and CDR2 (germline): KGHSH, LQKENI. The length of the CDR3 is 16 residues. The CDR3 DNA reads as TGTGCCAGCTCACCATTGGAAGGAGTAGGGGCCAACGTCCTGACTTTC. Encoded protein: CASSPLEGVGANVLTF.

The V and J genes are TRBV4-3 and TRBJ2-3; the D is unclear. Germline V CDR1 and CDR2: LGHNA, YSLEER. The CDR3 length is 15 residues. V was clipped by 0 bases and J by 0 bases, with 7 bases between them. CDR3 region: CASSQDAVSTDTQYF. In nucleotides, the CDR3 is TGCGCCAGCAGCCAAGACGCGGTGAGCACAGATACGCAGTATTTT.

V usage is TRBV4-2 and J usage is TRBJ1-2; D gene uncertain. The V and J ends lost 0 bases and 2 bases respectively, with 10 bases between them. Germline V lookup: CDR1 LGHNA, CDR2 YNFKEQ. This CDR3 has 15 amino acids. The CDR3 region is CASSQEYGSNYGYTF. The CDR3, as DNA: TGTGCCAGCAGCCAAGAATATGGCTCAAACTATGGCTACACCTTC.

The chain combines TRBV5-1 with TRBJ2-5, with 12 positions matching TRBD2. The CDR3 is 14 amino acids. Germline-derived CDR1 and CDR2 are SGHRS and YFSETQ. After removal of 0 bases from V and 12 bases from J, the junction contained 6 bases not matched to a gene. The CDR3 reads CASSLDSSGRAKYF. In DNA, the CDR3 is TGCGCCAGCAGCTTGGACTCTAGCGGGAGGGCCAAGTACTTC.

The chain links TRBV10-1 to TRBJ2-3; 7 bases agree with TRBD2. This CDR3 contains 15 residues. The V gene's germline CDR1 is WNHNN and CDR2 SYGVQD (reference sequence). Trimming removed 0 bases from V and 0 bases from J; junction bases left unmatched: 0. The CDR3 spells CASSESRGSTDTQYF. CDR3 nucleotides: TGCGCCAGCAGTGAGTCGCGGGGGAGCACAGATACGCAGTATTTT.

The CDR3 protein is CASSPGQGAYEQYF. In nucleotides, the CDR3 is TGTGCCAGCTCACCTGGACAGGGGGCCTACGAGCAGTACTTC. V is TRBV18 and J is TRBJ2-7; 10 nucleotides agree with TRBD1. The CDR3 loop spans 14 amino acids. After removal of 3 bases from V and 2 bases from J, the junction contained 1 base not matched to a gene. The germline gives CDR1 KGHSH, CDR2 LQKENI.

About this clone: Other nucleotide sequences from this sample produce the same CDR3. The chain recombines TRBV14 with TRBJ2-1; 16 positions match TRBD2. The CDR3 spans 20 residues. V shed 2 bases, J shed 0 bases, and the junction held 7 bases outside the gene matches. CDR1 and CDR2 from the germline V gene are SGHDN and FVKESK. DNA of the CDR3: TGTGCCAGCAGCCAAACGGGGGGACTAGCGGGAGGGAGCTCCTACAATGAGCAGTTCTTC. Protein: CASSQTGGLAGGSSYNEQFF.

The rearrangement links TRBV6-1 to TRBJ2-5, with 11 bases aligning to TRBD2. This CDR3 region has 15 residues. V shed 5 bases, J shed 1 base, and the junction held 3 bases outside the gene matches. In germline, CDR1 is MNHNS, CDR2 SASEGT. The CDR3 region is CASSPGTSGQETQYF. The CDR3 DNA is TGTGCCAGCAGTCCAGGGACTAGCGGCCAAGAGACCCAGTACTTC.

The rearrangement uses TRBV28 and TRBJ2-7; possibly TRBD2 for D (5 bases). The V and J ends lost 2 bases and 2 bases respectively, with 7 bases between them. Germline CDR1 MDHEN, CDR2 SYDVKM. CDR3 length: 13 residues. The CDR3 DNA reads as TGTGCCAGCAGTTTAGGAGGCCCCTACGAGCAGTACTTC. Protein sequence: CASSLGGPYEQYF.

The V and J genes are TRBV2 and TRBJ2-2; 11 nucleotides match TRBD2. The CDR3 totals 16 residues. V gave up 4 bases and J gave up 7 bases; unmatched junction bases: 8. Germline CDR1 SNHLY, CDR2 FYNNEI. The CDR3 DNA follows: TGTGCCAGCAGTGTGATAGCGGGAGGGCAAAGCGGGGAGCTGTTTTTT. Its translation is CASSVIAGGQSGELFF.

The chain carries TRBV19 and TRBJ2-5, with 9 nucleotides matching TRBD2. The V gene's germline CDR1 is LNHDA and CDR2 SQIVND (reference sequence). V was clipped by 5 bases and J by 4 bases; unmatched bases: 2. The CDR3 length is 13 residues. The CDR3 DNA reads as TGTGCCAGTAGTGAACTAGCGGGAGAGACCCAGTACTTC. Its protein product is CASSELAGETQYF.